The rows below give T cell receptor beta chains drawn from one sample of a study of monozygotic twins with cystic fibrosis. Clones were read by immunoSEQ multiplex PCR, and TCRdb kept only the in-frame ones, dropping some. The sample shows 29,000 or so clones, approximately 80% of them seen only once. Material: blood. The receptor source for this set is a girl aged 2-9 years with cystic fibrosis. Each CDR3 is given with its conserved first and last residue. A D gene is named only where the DNA matches it firmly. The size of a clone is reported for some rows only, either as once, few or many, or as a class for expanded clones.

size: -; J: TRBJ2-3; D: -; V: TRBV7-9; CDR3: CASSLNQRYSTDTQYF; DNA: TGTGCCAGCAGCTTAAATCAGAGATATAGCACAGATACGCAGTATTTT
size: -; J: TRBJ1-5; D: -; V: TRBV6-1; CDR3: CASSEIGSQPQHF; DNA: TGTGCCAGCAGTGAAATTGGGAGTCAGCCCCAGCATTTT
size: -; J: TRBJ2-3; D: TRBD2; V: TRBV29-1; CDR3: CSVKGKAGGDTDTQYF; DNA: TGCAGCGTCAAAGGGAAAGCGGGAGGTGACACAGATACGCAGTATTTT
size: -; J: TRBJ2-5; D: TRBD2; V: TRBV30; CDR3: CAWSRPRPGGGETQYF; DNA: TGTGCCTGGAGTCGACCCCGGCCGGGAGGCGGGGAGACCCAGTACTTC
size: -; J: TRBJ2-1; D: -; V: TRBV9; CDR3: CASSVGGDEQFF; DNA: TGTGCCAGCAGCGTAGGGGGAGATGAGCAGTTCTTC
size: -; J: TRBJ2-7; D: TRBD2; V: TRBV14; CDR3: CASSQRLAGGQSSYEQYF; DNA: TGTGCCAGCAGCCAACGACTAGCGGGAGGCCAAAGCTCCTACGAGCAGTACTTC
size: -; J: TRBJ2-3; D: TRBD2; V: TRBV19; CDR3: CASSIGPLREGVTDTQYF; DNA: TGTGCCAGTAGTATAGGCCCACTGCGGGAGGGGGTCACAGATACGCAGTATTTT
size: -; J: TRBJ2-5; D: -; V: TRBV19; CDR3: CASTPLLGAETQYF; DNA: TGTGCCAGTACCCCTTTGTTAGGGGCAGAGACCCAGTACTTC
size: -; J: TRBJ2-2; D: -; V: TRBV28; CDR3: CASSLLSGQVFLSGTGELFF; DNA: TGTGCCAGCAGTCTCCTATCGGGACAAGTCTTCCTCAGTGGGACCGGGGAGCTGTTTTTT
size: -; J: TRBJ1-2; D: -; V: TRBV14; CDR3: CASSQDRGPNYGYTF; DNA: TGTGCCAGCAGCCAAGATCGGGGGCCTAACTATGGCTACACCTTC
size: -; J: TRBJ1-1; D: -; V: TRBV5-1; CDR3: CASSFGKETEAFF; DNA: TGCGCCAGCAGCTTCGGGAAGGAGACTGAAGCTTTCTTT
size: -; J: TRBJ1-2; D: -; V: TRBV4-1; CDR3: CASSPFDSGDGYTF; DNA: TGCGCCAGCAGCCCTTTTGACAGCGGAGATGGCTACACCTTC
size: few; J: TRBJ1-2; D: TRBD1; V: TRBV2; CDR3: CASSETGEYGYTF; DNA: TGTGCCAGCAGTGAGACAGGGGAGTATGGCTACACCTTC
size: few; J: TRBJ1-2; D: -; V: TRBV19; CDR3: CASSIVGPQANYGYTF; DNA: TGTGCCAGTAGTATCGTTGGTCCCCAAGCTAACTATGGCTACACCTTC
size: -; J: TRBJ2-7; D: TRBD1; V: TRBV6-6; CDR3: CASSYLDRGGEQYF; DNA: TGTGCCAGCAGTTACCTTGACAGGGGCGGCGAGCAGTACTTC
size: -; J: TRBJ1-1; D: -; V: TRBV20-1; CDR3: CSARAGTEAFF; DNA: TGCAGTGCTAGAGCTGGCACTGAAGCTTTCTTT
size: -; J: TRBJ2-7; D: TRBD1; V: TRBV5-4; CDR3: CASSLLGTAEQYF; DNA: TGTGCCAGCAGCCTACTGGGGACAGCCGAGCAGTACTTC
size: -; J: TRBJ2-7; D: -; V: TRBV28; CDR3: CASSLGRVYEQYF; DNA: TGTGCCAGCAGTTTGGGCAGGGTATACGAGCAGTACTTC
size: -; J: TRBJ1-6; D: -; V: TRBV28; CDR3: CASSFGSPLHF; DNA: TGTGCCAGCAGTTTTGGCTCACCCCTCCACTTT
size: -; J: TRBJ2-3; D: -; V: TRBV30; CDR3: CAWSVLVTDTQYF; DNA: TGTGCCTGGAGTGTTCTTGTGACAGATACGCAGTATTTT
size: once; J: TRBJ2-3; D: TRBD2; V: TRBV30; CDR3: CAWKTSGIDTQYF; DNA: TGTGCCTGGAAGACTAGCGGTATAGATACGCAGTATTTT
size: -; J: TRBJ1-1; D: -; V: TRBV7-9; CDR3: CASSPKNTEAFF; DNA: TGTGCCAGCAGCCCCAAGAACACTGAAGCTTTCTTT
size: -; J: TRBJ1-4; D: -; V: TRBV19; CDR3: CASSIVRVGEKLFF; DNA: TGTGCCAGTAGTATAGTTCGGGTGGGTGAAAAACTGTTTTTT
size: -; J: TRBJ2-3; D: -; V: TRBV6-1; CDR3: CASSEIWATDTQYF; DNA: TGTGCCAGCAGTGAGATCTGGGCCACAGATACGCAGTATTTT
size: -; J: TRBJ1-1; D: -; V: TRBV5-1; CDR3: CASSLEDLNTEAFF; DNA: TGCGCCAGCAGCTTGGAAGACCTGAACACTGAAGCTTTCTTT
size: -; J: TRBJ2-1; D: TRBD2; V: TRBV6-4; CDR3: CASSGSSGSVNEQFF; DNA: TGTGCCAGCAGTGGGTCTAGCGGGAGTGTAAATGAGCAGTTCTTC
size: -; J: TRBJ2-7; D: TRBD2; V: TRBV9; CDR3: CASSVGTSSLYEQYF; DNA: TGTGCCAGCAGCGTAGGGACTAGCAGCTTATACGAGCAGTACTTC
size: -; J: TRBJ2-7; D: -; V: TRBV11-2; CDR3: CASSSWTGRAPYEQYF; DNA: TGTGCCAGCAGCTCATGGACGGGAAGGGCCCCCTACGAGCAGTACTTC
size: -; J: TRBJ2-2; D: -; V: TRBV5-1; CDR3: CASSFQGTNTGELFF; DNA: TGCGCCAGCAGCTTTCAGGGAACGAACACCGGGGAGCTGTTTTTT
size: -; J: TRBJ2-1; D: TRBD1; V: TRBV19; CDR3: CASSTRDREIYNEQFF; DNA: TGTGCCAGTAGTACACGGGACAGAGAGATTTACAATGAGCAGTTCTTC
size: -; J: TRBJ2-7; D: -; V: TRBV2; CDR3: CASSAWTANYEQYF; DNA: TGTGCCAGCAGTGCGTGGACGGCCAACTACGAGCAGTACTTC
size: -; J: TRBJ1-2; D: -; V: TRBV7-9; CDR3: CASSFPGKGLPDGYTF; DNA: TGTGCCAGCAGCTTCCCGGGAAAGGGTTTACCGGATGGCTACACCTTC
size: -; J: TRBJ2-7; D: -; V: TRBV30; CDR3: CAWSSQGTYEQYF; DNA: TGTGCCTGGAGCAGCCAGGGTACCTACGAGCAGTACTTC
size: -; J: TRBJ1-1; D: -; V: TRBV9; CDR3: CASSGPASQLNTEAFF; DNA: TGTGCCAGCAGCGGACCCGCGTCTCAGTTGAACACTGAAGCTTTCTTT